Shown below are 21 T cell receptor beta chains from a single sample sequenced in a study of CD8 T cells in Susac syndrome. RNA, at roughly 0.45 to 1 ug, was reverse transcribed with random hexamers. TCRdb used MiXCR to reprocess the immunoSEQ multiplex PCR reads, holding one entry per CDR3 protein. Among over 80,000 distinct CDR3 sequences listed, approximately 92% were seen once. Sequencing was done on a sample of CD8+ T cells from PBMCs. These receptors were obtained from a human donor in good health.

CDR3 DNA sequence: TGTGCCAGCAGCCGTTCGGAGGCTCAGCCCCAGCATTTT. Translation gives CASSRSEAQPQHF. The rearrangement links TRBV27 to TRBJ1-5, with D uncertain. The CDR3 is 13 amino acids. Per germline, CDR1 MNHEY and CDR2 SMNVEV (reference sequence). V was shortened by 6 bases and J by 6 bases, with 12 bases between the two germline ends.

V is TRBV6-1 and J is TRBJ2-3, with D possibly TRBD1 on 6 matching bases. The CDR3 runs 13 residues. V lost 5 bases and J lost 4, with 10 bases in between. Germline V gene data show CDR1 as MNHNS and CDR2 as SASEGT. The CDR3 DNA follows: TGTGCCAGCAGTACAAGGGGGTCAGATACGCAGTATTTT. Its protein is CASSTRGSDTQYF.

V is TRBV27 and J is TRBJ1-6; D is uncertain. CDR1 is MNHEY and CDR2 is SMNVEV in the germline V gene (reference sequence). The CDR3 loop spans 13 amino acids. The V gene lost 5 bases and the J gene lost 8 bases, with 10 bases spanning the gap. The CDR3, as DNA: TGTGCCAGCAGTCTGGTCGCAGATTCACCCCTCCACTTT. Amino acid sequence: CASSLVADSPLHF.

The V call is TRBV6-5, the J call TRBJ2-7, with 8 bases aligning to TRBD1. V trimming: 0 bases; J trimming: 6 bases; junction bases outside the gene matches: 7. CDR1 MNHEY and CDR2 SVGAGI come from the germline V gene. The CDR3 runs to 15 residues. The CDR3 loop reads CASSYSPGQVGEQYF. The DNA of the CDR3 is TGTGCCAGCAGTTACTCACCGGGACAGGTTGGCGAGCAGTACTTC.

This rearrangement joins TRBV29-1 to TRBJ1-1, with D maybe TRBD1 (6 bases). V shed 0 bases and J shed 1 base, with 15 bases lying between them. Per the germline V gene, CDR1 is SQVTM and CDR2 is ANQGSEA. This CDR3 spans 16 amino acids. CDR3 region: CSVEDRGGTPNTEAFF. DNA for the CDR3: TGCAGCGTTGAAGATCGAGGGGGGACACCGAACACTGAAGCTTTCTTT. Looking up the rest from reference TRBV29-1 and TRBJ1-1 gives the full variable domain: SAVISQKPSRDICQRGTSLTIQCQVDSQVTMMFWYRQQPGQSLTLIATANQGSEATYESGFVIDKFPISRPNLTFSTLTVSNMSPEDSSIYLCSVEDRGGTPNTEAFFGQGTRLTVV.

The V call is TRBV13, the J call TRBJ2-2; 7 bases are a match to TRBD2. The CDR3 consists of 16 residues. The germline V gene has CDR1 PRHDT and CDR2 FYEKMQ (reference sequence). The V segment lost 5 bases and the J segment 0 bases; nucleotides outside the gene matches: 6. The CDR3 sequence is CASSRRGGSNTGELFF. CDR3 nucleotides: TGTGCCAGCAGCCGGAGGGGAGGGTCGAACACCGGGGAGCTGTTTTTT.

CDR3 protein: CSTAGGPDDEQYF. CDR3 bases: TGCAGTACAGCGGGGGGGCCTGACGACGAGCAGTACTTC. The J gene is TRBJ2-7, the V gene TRBV20-1, with 10 nucleotides matching TRBD2. Germline CDR1 DFQATT, CDR2 SNEGSKA (reference sequence). The CDR3 extends over 13 amino acids. V shed 8 bases and J 5 bases; nucleotides not matched to a gene: 9.

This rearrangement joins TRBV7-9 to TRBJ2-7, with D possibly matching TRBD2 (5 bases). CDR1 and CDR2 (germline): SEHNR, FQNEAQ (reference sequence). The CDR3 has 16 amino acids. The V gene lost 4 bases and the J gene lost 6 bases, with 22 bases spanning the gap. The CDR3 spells CASSSGRELAFSEQYF. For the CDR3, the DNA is TGTGCCAGCAGCTCAGGAAGGGAGCTAGCTTTCTCCGAGCAGTACTTC.

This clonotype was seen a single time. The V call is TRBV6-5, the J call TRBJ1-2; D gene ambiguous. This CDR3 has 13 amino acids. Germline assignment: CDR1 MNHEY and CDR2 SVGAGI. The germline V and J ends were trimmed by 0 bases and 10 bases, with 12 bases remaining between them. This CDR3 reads CASSYSLPGSYTF. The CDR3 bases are TGTGCCAGCAGTTACTCGTTACCGGGGTCCTACACCTTC.

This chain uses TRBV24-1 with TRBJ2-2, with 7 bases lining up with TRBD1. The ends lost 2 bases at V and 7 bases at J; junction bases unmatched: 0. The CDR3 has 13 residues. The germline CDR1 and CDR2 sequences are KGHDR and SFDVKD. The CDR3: CATSDSGGGELFF. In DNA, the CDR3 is TGTGCCACCAGTGATTCAGGGGGCGGGGAGCTGTTTTTT.

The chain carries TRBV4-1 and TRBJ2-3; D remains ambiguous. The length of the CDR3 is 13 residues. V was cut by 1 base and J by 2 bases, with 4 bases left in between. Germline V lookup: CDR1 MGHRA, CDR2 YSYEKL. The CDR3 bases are TGCGCCAGCAGCCAAGTCCCCACAGATACGCAGTATTTT. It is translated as CASSQVPTDTQYF.

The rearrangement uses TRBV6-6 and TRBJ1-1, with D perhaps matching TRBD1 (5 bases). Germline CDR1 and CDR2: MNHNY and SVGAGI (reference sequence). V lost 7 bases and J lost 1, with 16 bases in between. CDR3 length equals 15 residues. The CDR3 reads CASTPYGAANTEAFF. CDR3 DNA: TGTGCCAGCACCCCCTATGGGGCGGCGAACACTGAAGCTTTCTTT.

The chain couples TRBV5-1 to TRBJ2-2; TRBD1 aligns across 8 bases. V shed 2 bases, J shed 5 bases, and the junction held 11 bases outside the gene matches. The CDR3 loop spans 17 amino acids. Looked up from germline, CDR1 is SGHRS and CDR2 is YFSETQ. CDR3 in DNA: TGCGCCAGCAGCTTAGGTTACCAGGGGGCTGGTACCGGGGAGCTGTTTTTT. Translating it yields CASSLGYQGAGTGELFF.

The CDR3 DNA follows: TGTGCCAGCAGCGAAGAGGGGACAGGCCCCTATGGCTACACCTTC. Its protein product is CASSEEGTGPYGYTF. The V and J genes are TRBV13 and TRBJ1-2, with TRBD1 matching over 8 bases. This CDR3 spans 15 amino acids. Germline V gene lookup returns CDR1 PRHDT and CDR2 FYEKMQ (reference sequence). V lost 5 bases and J lost 4; bases outside the gene matches: 9.

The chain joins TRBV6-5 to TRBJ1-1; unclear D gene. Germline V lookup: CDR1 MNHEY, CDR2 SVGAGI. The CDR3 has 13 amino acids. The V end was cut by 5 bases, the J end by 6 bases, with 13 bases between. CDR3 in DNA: TGTGCCAGCAGTCGGCCCCTTCGACCTGAAGCTTTCTTT. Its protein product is CASSRPLRPEAFF.

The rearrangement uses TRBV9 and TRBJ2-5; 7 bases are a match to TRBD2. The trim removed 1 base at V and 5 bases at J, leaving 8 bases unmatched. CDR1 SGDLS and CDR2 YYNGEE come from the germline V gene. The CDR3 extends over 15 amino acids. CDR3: CASSVSGRGQETQYF. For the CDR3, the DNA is TGTGCCAGCAGCGTATCGGGGAGGGGCCAGGAGACCCAGTACTTC.

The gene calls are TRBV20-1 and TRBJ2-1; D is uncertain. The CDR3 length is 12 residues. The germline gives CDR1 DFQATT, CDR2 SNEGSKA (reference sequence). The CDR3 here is CILLADHNEQFF. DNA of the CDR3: TGCATTCTCCTGGCGGATCACAATGAGCAGTTCTTC.

CDR3: CAIRPLAGGPDEQYF. The CDR3 DNA sequence: TGTGCCATCAGACCGTTAGCGGGGGGGCCCGACGAGCAGTACTTC. V is TRBV10-3 and J is TRBJ2-7, with TRBD2 identical over 11 bases. J lost 5 bases, V lost 6 bases, and 9 bases had no gene match. The CDR3 contains 15 residues. Per the germline V gene, CDR1 is ENHRY and CDR2 is SYGVKD.

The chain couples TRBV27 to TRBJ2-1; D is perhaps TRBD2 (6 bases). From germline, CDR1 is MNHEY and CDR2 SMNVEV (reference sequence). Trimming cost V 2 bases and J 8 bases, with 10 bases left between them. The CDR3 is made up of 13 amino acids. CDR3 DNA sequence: TGTGCCAGCAGTTTAGCACTAGCCTATGAGCAGTTCTTC. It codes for CASSLALAYEQFF.

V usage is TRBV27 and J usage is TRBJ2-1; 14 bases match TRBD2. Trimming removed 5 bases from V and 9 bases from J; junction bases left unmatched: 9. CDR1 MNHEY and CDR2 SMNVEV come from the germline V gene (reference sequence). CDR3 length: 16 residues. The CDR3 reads CASSKGTSGGPGEQFF. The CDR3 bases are TGTGCCAGCAGTAAAGGGACTAGCGGGGGCCCGGGTGAGCAGTTCTTC.

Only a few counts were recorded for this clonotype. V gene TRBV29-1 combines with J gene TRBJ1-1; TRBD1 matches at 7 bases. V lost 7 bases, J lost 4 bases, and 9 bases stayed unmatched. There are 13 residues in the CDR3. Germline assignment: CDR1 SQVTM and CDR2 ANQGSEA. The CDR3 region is CSDTTGQGTEAFF. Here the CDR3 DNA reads TGCAGCGATACGACAGGGCAGGGCACTGAAGCTTTCTTT.